Listed below are T cell receptor beta chains from one sample, sequenced in a study of blood T cell repertoires in COVID-19. Some clones are missing from TCRdb's copy, which holds only in-frame ones; the method was immunoSEQ multiplex PCR. The repertoire includes about 75,000 clones, more than 70% of them detected once, and roughly a fifth sits in the top ten. The specimen was peripheral blood. The receptors were gathered from a human donor in a cohort sampled during active COVID-19. CDR3s leave out the opening cysteine and the closing phenylalanine or tryptophan.

v_gene: TRBV7-9
CDR3aa: ASSFSNRLNTEAF

v_gene: TRBV7-5
CDR3aa: ARNVAGDEYTEAF

v_gene: TRBV11-2
CDR3aa: ASSPRQGPITDTQY

v_gene: TRBV5-6
CDR3aa: ASSLAGGGAGQPQH

v_gene: TRBV3-1/TRBV3-2
CDR3aa: ASSPVVESGSPLH

v_gene: TRBV6-5
CDR3aa: ASSYVSGNTDTQY

v_gene: TRBV4-3
CDR3aa: ASSQEIAVNTEAF

v_gene: TRBV6-1
CDR3aa: ASSDPSTEAF

v_gene: TRBV7-2
CDR3aa: ASSLAQGQDTQY

v_gene: TRBV27
CDR3aa: ASTPRPSRSNEQF

v_gene: TRBV18
CDR3aa: ASSPLEGATGNTIY

v_gene: TRBV10-3
CDR3aa: AISESARADSNQPQH

v_gene: TRBV25-1
CDR3aa: ASKNRDKNTEAF

v_gene: TRBV2
CDR3aa: ASSGSYNEQF

v_gene: TRBV2
CDR3aa: ARRERYDTQY

v_gene: TRBV24-1
CDR3aa: ATSGGQGSNQPQH

v_gene: TRBV9
CDR3aa: ASSLRVTGELF

v_gene: TRBV12-3/TRBV12-4
CDR3aa: ASSFNGADTQY

v_gene: TRBV2
CDR3aa: ASSGRRTSDEQF

v_gene: TRBV6-5
CDR3aa: ASNDAGRNEQY

v_gene: TRBV6-2/TRBV6-3
CDR3aa: ASSSPAYEQY

v_gene: TRBV25-1
CDR3aa: ASRTSTDTQY

v_gene: TRBV14
CDR3aa: ASSPAGQTYNEQF

v_gene: TRBV7-3
CDR3aa: ASSLHPTKQY

v_gene: TRBV30
CDR3aa: AWSRGRSNGANVLT

v_gene: TRBV5-6
CDR3aa: ASSFELTSGDWTDTQY

v_gene: TRBV7-8
CDR3aa: ASSRTKTQY

v_gene: TRBV5-4
CDR3aa: ASSGPGQGNTGELF

v_gene: TRBV2
CDR3aa: ASSGLPQPQH

v_gene: TRBV6-5
CDR3aa: ASSYSRGRGNYGYT

v_gene: TRBV3-1/TRBV3-2
CDR3aa: ASSQETGWNQPQH

v_gene: TRBV18
CDR3aa: ASSQKQGLRNEKLF

v_gene: TRBV29-1
CDR3aa: SVPRGALYFYGYT

v_gene: TRBV5-4
CDR3aa: ASSYRKETQY

v_gene: TRBV3-1/TRBV3-2
CDR3aa: ASGFQGTGNTIY

v_gene: TRBV6-6
CDR3aa: ASSYGSTQGNTEAF

v_gene: TRBV27
CDR3aa: ASGSTTGGGNYGYT

v_gene: TRBV7-2
CDR3aa: ASIPGRGGDSPLH

v_gene: TRBV20-1
CDR3aa: SASRQSGTGNTIY

v_gene: TRBV3-1/TRBV3-2
CDR3aa: ASSQRHYPDYGYT

v_gene: TRBV19
CDR3aa: ASSETGGASQPQH

v_gene: TRBV10-1
CDR3aa: ASSELAGGIGRTGELF

v_gene: TRBV6-5
CDR3aa: ASGHQGRLNTEAF

v_gene: TRBV4-1
CDR3aa: ASSQEGTNTYGYT

v_gene: TRBV6-5
CDR3aa: ASSWTGTGGYEQY

v_gene: TRBV4-1
CDR3aa: ASSPEARRENYEQY

v_gene: TRBV5-1
CDR3aa: ASSLSGGTGLSGANVLT

v_gene: TRBV4-2
CDR3aa: ASSQGTGGVYYNEQF

v_gene: TRBV5-1
CDR3aa: ASSWRQGNTGELF

v_gene: TRBV10-3
CDR3aa: AISAGTSGGDRTYEQY

v_gene: TRBV6-6
CDR3aa: ASMPTSGGTDTQY

v_gene: TRBV6-2/TRBV6-3
CDR3aa: ASSSLGGPGELF

v_gene: TRBV5-1
CDR3aa: ASSTDRKNGELF

v_gene: TRBV5-1
CDR3aa: ASLRMGQPSTDTQY